This passage covers 27 T cell receptor beta chains from one sample sequenced in a study of cytomegalovirus exposure and HLA in healthy donors. The PCR used 60 Vbeta and 13 Jbeta primers. The data were produced by immunoSEQ multiplex PCR, yet TCRdb's version contains in-frame clones alone and is incomplete. The repertoire includes approximately 110,000 clones, roughly 66% of them detected once, and around 4.8% sits in the top ten. The source material was PBMCs. Receptor source: a man aged 55 to 70 in good health and CMV-seropositive.

J is TRBJ1-3 and V is TRBV19, with 9 bases that match TRBD1. The trim removed 10 bases at V and 8 bases at J, leaving 9 bases unmatched. Germline-derived CDR1 and CDR2 are LNHDA and SQIVND (reference sequence). This CDR3 is 13 amino acids long. CDR3 loop: CATGDRVVHTIYF. The CDR3 region has the DNA TGTGCCACCGGGGACAGGGTAGTGCACACCATATATTTT.

The V call is TRBV27, the J call TRBJ2-4, with D tentatively TRBD2 (6 bases). The CDR3 spans 17 residues. The germline V and J ends were trimmed by 5 bases and 3 bases, with 20 bases remaining between them. Germline CDR1 is MNHEY and CDR2 is SMNVEV (reference sequence). The CDR3 coding sequence is TGTGCCAGCAGTCGACGCGGACGGGTCGGGAGCAAAAACATTCAGTACTTC. It translates to CASSRRGRVGSKNIQYF.

This clone has only a few counts. The J gene is TRBJ2-5, the V gene TRBV5-1; D may be TRBD2 (6 bases). Between the trimmed V and J ends, which lost 4 bases and 2 bases, there was a span of 12 bases. Germline CDR1 and CDR2: SGHRS and YFSETQ. This CDR3 spans 14 amino acids. The CDR3 DNA reads TGCGCCAGCAGCACGGGGACTCGGCAAGAGACCCAGTACTTC. Translation gives CASSTGTRQETQYF.

The V gene is TRBV28, the J gene TRBJ1-4, with D possibly being TRBD1 (5 bases). This CDR3 region has 14 residues. Between the trimmed V and J ends, which lost 2 bases and 4 bases, there was a span of 8 bases. CDR1 and CDR2 (germline): MDHEN, SYDVKM. The CDR3 loop is CASSLRQGNEKLFF. In nucleotides, the CDR3 is TGTGCCAGCAGTTTAAGGCAGGGTAATGAAAAACTGTTTTTT.

This clone has a single count. The chain couples TRBV30 to TRBJ1-1, with D maybe TRBD1 (6 bases). V lost 0 bases to trimming and J lost 5 bases, with 10 bases between them. Looked up from germline, CDR1 is GTSNPN and CDR2 is SVGIG (reference sequence). The CDR3 is 13 residues long. The CDR3 nucleotides read TGTGCCTGGAGTGTAGTAAGGGGGACTGAAGCTTTCTTT. Its translation is CAWSVVRGTEAFF. Filled out from reference TRBV30 and TRBJ1-1, the complete variable domain reads SQTIHQWPATLVQPVGSPLSLECTVEGTSNPNLYWYRQAAGRGLQLLFYSVGIGQISSEVPQNLSASRPQDRQFILSSKKLLLSDSGFYLCAWSVVRGTEAFFGQGTRLTVV.

The rearrangement links TRBV29-1 to TRBJ1-4; a possible D gene is TRBD1 (5 bases). V was shortened by 6 bases and J by 5 bases, with 16 bases between the two germline ends. This CDR3 is built from 14 residues. The germline gives CDR1 SQVTM, CDR2 ANQGSEA. CDR3 loop: CSVAHGGGNEKLFF. CDR3 DNA sequence: TGCAGCGTCGCCCATGGGGGAGGGAATGAAAAACTGTTTTTT.

The J gene is TRBJ1-1, the V gene TRBV29-1; 8 positions agree with TRBD1. Trimming cost V 8 bases and J 1 base; bases outside gene matches: 6. This CDR3 region has 13 residues. In germline, CDR1 is SQVTM, CDR2 ANQGSEA. CDR3 residues: CSSTGTGNTEAFF. The CDR3 DNA follows: TGCAGCAGCACGGGGACAGGGAACACTGAAGCTTTCTTT.

This clone occurred a few times. In DNA form, the CDR3 reads TGCGCCAGCAGCTCCACCGGGACTAGCGTCGTCGAGCAGTACTTC. It specifies CASSSTGTSVVEQYF. The chain combines TRBV5-1 with TRBJ2-5, with 10 positions matching TRBD2. The end of the DNA fits TRBJ2-7 better, so the J call may be wrong. Germline CDR1 SGHRS, CDR2 YFSETQ. This CDR3 comprises 15 residues.

This clone was recorded a few times. This rearrangement joins TRBV2 to TRBJ1-2; 7 bases align to TRBD1. The germline V gene has CDR1 SNHLY and CDR2 FYNNEI. With V trimmed by 0 bases and J by 14 bases, 12 bases remained unmatched. This CDR3 comprises 14 residues. Written as DNA, the CDR3 is TGTGCCAGCAGTGAAGCGTCCCGTGGGACAGCCTTAACCTTC. It encodes CASSEASRGTALTF.

This chain links TRBV7-2 with TRBJ1-4, with unresolved D. V gave up 5 bases and J gave up 5 bases, with 18 bases separating them. The CDR3 has 16 residues. CDR1 and CDR2 from the germline V gene are SGHTA and FQGNSA. In DNA, the CDR3 is TGTGCCAGCAGCCTCGCTAGTCCGATTCTGAATGAAAAACTGTTTTTT. Translating gives CASSLASPILNEKLFF.

The V gene is TRBV2, the J gene TRBJ1-2; 7 positions match TRBD1. Germline CDR1 SNHLY, CDR2 FYNNEI. The CDR3 totals 16 residues. V dropped 7 bases and J dropped 8; count of bases not matched to a gene: 19. The DNA of the CDR3 is TGTGCCAGCACCGTATTACAGGGGCTTAATGCGGCCGGCTACACCTTC. It specifies CASTVLQGLNAAGYTF. Complete variable domain (other parts from reference TRBV2 and TRBJ1-2): EPEVTQTPSHQVTQMGQEVILRCVPISNHLYFYWYRQILGQKVEFLVSFYNNEISEKSEIFDDQFSVERPDGSNFTLKIRSTKLEDSAMYFCASTVLQGLNAAGYTFGSGTRLTVV.

The V call is TRBV4-2, the J call TRBJ1-1; D is possibly TRBD1 (5 bases). Germline V lookup: CDR1 LGHNA, CDR2 YNFKEQ. This CDR3 is 16 amino acids long. The V end lost 3 bases, the J end lost 1 base, and 15 bases lay between the germline ends. The CDR3 region has the DNA TGTGCCAGCAGCCAGAGTCCGGGACTAAAGAACACTGAAGCTTTCTTT. This codes for CASSQSPGLKNTEAFF.

The chain employs TRBV7-9 and TRBJ2-3; D is undetermined. Looked up from germline, CDR1 is SEHNR and CDR2 is FQNEAQ (reference sequence). The V end lost 1 base, the J end lost 3 bases, and 5 bases lay between the germline ends. The CDR3 contains 13 residues. CDR3 DNA sequence: TGTGCCAGCAGCTTAGGGGCGACAGATACGCAGTATTTT. Encoded protein: CASSLGATDTQYF.

The chain combines TRBV2 with TRBJ1-1; possibly TRBD1 for D (5 bases). Germline values: CDR1 SNHLY, CDR2 FYNNEI. V was pared by 10 bases and J by 4 bases, with 16 bases between. The CDR3 has 13 amino acids. CDR3 sequence reads: CANEQEEGTEAFF. For the CDR3, the DNA is TGTGCCAACGAACAGGAGGAGGGCACTGAAGCTTTCTTT.

This clone was observed a handful of times. The chain couples TRBV10-3 to TRBJ1-2, with 7 bases matching TRBD1. The germline CDR1 and CDR2 sequences are ENHRY and SYGVKD. The J segment lost 2 bases and the V segment lost 2 bases, leaving 11 bases of the junction unmatched. The CDR3 runs to 17 residues. This CDR3 is CAISETSNRGYNYGYTF. CDR3 nucleotide sequence: TGTGCCATCAGTGAGACCAGTAACAGGGGCTACAACTATGGCTACACCTTC.

The J gene is TRBJ1-4, the V gene TRBV10-1; TRBD1 matches 7 bases. The junction had 6 bases not matched to a gene; V was cut back by 3 bases and J by 5 bases. Germline CDR1 is WNHNN and CDR2 is SYGVQD (reference sequence). The CDR3 has 15 amino acids. Here the CDR3 reads CASSERTGSNEKLFF. CDR3 bases: TGCGCCAGCAGTGAAAGGACAGGCTCCAATGAAAAACTGTTTTTT.

The rearrangement joins TRBV5-1 to TRBJ2-3, with unresolved D. V was pared by 0 bases and J by 6 bases, with 5 bases between. Looked up from germline, CDR1 is SGHRS and CDR2 is YFSETQ. This CDR3 spans 12 amino acids. The CDR3 here is CASSLESDTQYF. CDR3 in DNA: TGCGCCAGCAGCTTGGAGAGCGATACGCAGTATTTT.

The chain couples TRBV7-9 to TRBJ2-2; the D gene is possibly TRBD2 (5 bases). The germline V gene encodes CDR1 SEHNR and CDR2 FQNEAQ (reference sequence). This CDR3 spans 15 amino acids. Trimming took 3 bases from V and 4 from J, leaving 12 bases between them. The CDR3 loop is CASSLGSTGTGELFF. The CDR3 region has the DNA TGTGCCAGCAGCTTGGGGAGTACGGGCACCGGGGAGCTGTTTTTT.

The rearrangement links TRBV4-2 to TRBJ2-2; D is perhaps TRBD2 (6 bases). With 0 bases removed from V and 5 bases from J, the gap between germline ends came to 16 bases. This CDR3 contains 17 residues. CDR1 LGHNA and CDR2 YNFKEQ come from the germline V gene. CDR3 nucleotides: TGTGCCAGCAGCCAAGATCGAGTAGAGGGGAGGACCGGGGAGCTGTTTTTT. Translated, it gives CASSQDRVEGRTGELFF.

This sequence joins TRBV19 and TRBJ2-3; D gene uncertain. The germline CDR1 and CDR2 sequences are LNHDA and SQIVND (reference sequence). This CDR3 has 14 amino acids. Trimming took 1 base from V and 2 from J, leaving 7 bases between them. This CDR3 reads CASSIGWPTDTQYF. The CDR3 DNA is TGTGCCAGTAGTATAGGATGGCCCACAGATACGCAGTATTTT.

There are a few counts of this clone. Relative to the germline gene, one junction end is altered; a read error may explain this. The gene calls are TRBV7-9 and TRBJ1-5; possibly TRBD1 for D (6 bases). The CDR3 has 14 residues. CDR1 and CDR2 from the germline V gene are SEHNR and FQNEAQ (reference sequence). CDR3 region: CSSSLNTGNQPQHF. CDR3 sequence (DNA): TGTTCCAGCAGCCTCAACACAGGGAATCAGCCCCAGCATTTT.

V is TRBV6-1 and J is TRBJ1-5; no firm D call. This CDR3 spans 14 amino acids. Between the trimmed V and J ends, which lost 6 bases and 0 bases, there was a span of 9 bases. Germline CDR1 is MNHNS and CDR2 is SASEGT. The CDR3 here is CASSGPYSNQPQHF. DNA of the CDR3: TGTGCCAGCAGCGGTCCGTATAGCAATCAGCCCCAGCATTTT.

This rearrangement joins TRBV29-1 to TRBJ2-5; TRBD1 aligns across 8 bases. CDR1 and CDR2 (germline): SQVTM, ANQGSEA. V was clipped by 1 base and J by 5 bases; unmatched bases: 3. CDR3 length: 13 residues. The CDR3 is CSVEGQGWETQYF. In DNA form, the CDR3 reads TGCAGCGTTGAAGGACAGGGGTGGGAGACCCAGTACTTC.

The J gene is TRBJ2-7, the V gene TRBV7-9; the D gene is possibly TRBD2 (6 bases). This CDR3 has 14 residues. Trimming took 6 bases from V and 2 from J, leaving 14 bases between them. The germline CDR1 and CDR2 sequences are SEHNR and FQNEAQ (reference sequence). The CDR3, as DNA: TGTGCCAGCAGGCGGGAAGGGGTAACCTACGAGCAGTACTTC. This translates into CASRREGVTYEQYF.

The rearrangement uses TRBV6-5 and TRBJ1-1; weak D call: TRBD1 (6 bases). CDR1 is MNHEY, CDR2 SVGAGI, per germline. This CDR3 has 13 residues. V lost 6 bases and J lost 4, with 12 bases in between. The CDR3 nucleotides read TGTGCCAGCAGCCTGACAGGTCCCACTGAAGCTTTCTTT. Amino acids: CASSLTGPTEAFF.

V and J are TRBV9 and TRBJ1-2; D uncertain. Trimming cost V 3 bases and J 4 bases, with 13 bases left between them. Germline assignment: CDR1 SGDLS and CDR2 YYNGEE. The length of the CDR3 is 14 residues. The CDR3 loop is CASSGGWSSYGYTF. DNA for the CDR3: TGTGCCAGCAGCGGAGGGTGGAGCAGCTATGGCTACACCTTC.

This sequence joins TRBV5-1 and TRBJ1-1; 10 nucleotides match TRBD1. This CDR3 is built from 15 residues. The trim removed 3 bases at V and 5 bases at J, leaving 7 bases unmatched. The germline gives CDR1 SGHRS, CDR2 YFSETQ. The CDR3 coding sequence is TGCGCCAGCAGCTCCCAGACAGGGGGCGGAACTGAAGCTTTCTTT. Amino acids: CASSSQTGGGTEAFF.